Shown below are 29 T cell receptor beta chains from a single sample sequenced in a study of blood T cell repertoires in COVID-19. Sequencing used immunoSEQ multiplex PCR; TCRdb keeps in-frame clones, though not all of them. The repertoire consists of about 180,000 clones, with around 85% occurring once and the leading ten covering about 9.1%. Specimen: peripheral blood. The source of these receptors is a woman of 80 years or more with acute or convalescent COVID-19.

This clone was counted a few times. The chain employs TRBV7-9 and TRBJ1-5; tentatively, D is TRBD1 (5 bases). CDR3 length equals 15 residues. Trimming left V 5 bases short and J 2 bases short, with 13 bases between. Germline CDR1 and CDR2: SEHNR and FQNEAQ (reference sequence). CDR3 region: CASSPSGDGNQPQHF. The CDR3 coding sequence is TGTGCCAGCAGCCCCTCGGGGGATGGCAATCAGCCCCAGCATTTT. The full variable domain, in which reference TRBV7-9 and TRBJ1-5 provide the parts outside the CDR3, is DTGVSQNPRHKITKRGQNVTFRCDPISEHNRLYWYRQTLGQGPEFLTYFQNEAQLEKSRLLSDRFSAERPKGSFSTLEIQRTEQGDSAMYLCASSPSGDGNQPQHFGDGTRLSIL.

The chain uses TRBV6-5 and TRBJ1-2, with D perhaps matching TRBD1 (6 bases). V shed 10 bases and J shed 3 bases, with 18 bases lying between them. The CDR3 totals 14 residues. CDR1 and CDR2 (germline): MNHEY, SVGAGI. Written as DNA, the CDR3 is TGTGCCACCAAAAAGGGCAGGGGAGACTATGGCTACACCTTC. Protein: CATKKGRGDYGYTF.

The J gene is TRBJ2-1, the V gene TRBV7-8, with D perhaps TRBD2 (5 bases). V was cut by 5 bases and J by 2 bases, with 19 bases left in between. The CDR3 is made up of 17 amino acids. Looked up from germline, CDR1 is SGHVS and CDR2 is FQNEAQ. The CDR3 protein is CASSESSVGMAYNEQFF. CDR3 coding DNA: TGTGCCAGCAGCGAAAGTAGCGTGGGGATGGCCTACAATGAGCAGTTCTTC. Together with reference TRBV7-8 and TRBJ2-1, the CDR3 gives the full variable domain: GAGVSQSPRYKVAKRGQDVALRCDPISGHVSLFWYQQALGQGPEFLTYFQNEAQLDKSGLPSDRFFAERPEGSVSTLKIQRTQQEDSAVYLCASSESSVGMAYNEQFFGPGTRLTVL.

This chain connects TRBV7-2 to TRBJ1-1; the D is unclear. The length of the CDR3 is 16 residues. V was trimmed by 1 base and J by 5 bases, leaving 17 bases between them. CDR1 and CDR2 from the germline V gene are SGHTA and FQGNSA. CDR3 sequence (DNA): TGTGCCAGCAGCTTAGGGGGAGGGCGGTGGGCGACTGAAGCTTTCTTT. This gives the protein CASSLGGGRWATEAFF. The full variable domain, completed using reference TRBV7-2 and TRBJ1-1, is GAGVSQSPSNKVTEKGKDVELRCDPISGHTALYWYRQSLGQGLEFLIYFQGNSAPDKSGLPSDRFSAERTGGSVSTLTIQRTQQEDSAVYLCASSLGGGRWATEAFFGQGTRLTVV.

J is TRBJ1-5 and V is TRBV9; D is possibly TRBD1 (5 bases). Germline lookup yields CDR1 SGDLS and CDR2 YYNGEE. This CDR3 contains 15 residues. Between the trimmed V and J ends, which lost 4 bases and 5 bases, there was a span of 16 bases. This chain's CDR3 is CASSPTDSFYQPQHF. The CDR3 bases are TGTGCCAGCAGCCCAACAGACAGCTTTTATCAGCCCCAGCATTTT.

This chain connects TRBV12-3 or TRBV12-4 to TRBJ1-2, with D possibly being TRBD1 (5 bases). The CDR3 is 13 amino acids. V dropped 5 bases and J dropped 8 bases, with 15 bases sitting between them. DNA of the CDR3: TGTGCCAGCAGTCCCGCGGGGACCTACGGCTACACCTTC. Protein: CASSPAGTYGYTF.

V and J are TRBV28 and TRBJ2-7; 7 nucleotides agree with TRBD1. V gave up 8 bases and J gave up 2 bases; unmatched junction bases: 3. Germline CDR1 and CDR2: MDHEN and SYDVKM. The CDR3 extends over 12 amino acids. CDR3 in amino acids: CASRTGAYEQYF. In DNA form, the CDR3 reads TGTGCCAGCCGGACAGGAGCCTACGAGCAGTACTTC.

The V and J genes are TRBV7-3 and TRBJ2-1, with D possibly TRBD2 on 6 matching bases. The germline CDR1 and CDR2 sequences are SGHTA and FQGTGA. This CDR3 region has 15 residues. The V and J ends lost 2 bases and 4 bases respectively, with 12 bases between them. CDR3 in amino acids: CASSLWAGRYNEQFF. The CDR3 coding sequence is TGTGCCAGCAGCTTATGGGCGGGAAGGTACAATGAGCAGTTCTTC.

A single count supports this clone. The rearrangement joins TRBV30 to TRBJ2-5; TRBD2 matches 11 bases. Trimming cost V 1 base and J 1 base; bases outside gene matches: 5. This CDR3 has 16 residues. Germline CDR1 is GTSNPN and CDR2 is SVGIG (reference sequence). CDR3 region: CAWSGGLAEGQETQYF. In nucleotides, the CDR3 is TGTGCCTGGAGTGGGGGACTAGCGGAGGGCCAAGAGACCCAGTACTTC. Full variable domain (outside the CDR3, taken from reference TRBV30 and TRBJ2-5): SQTIHQWPATLVQPVGSPLSLECTVEGTSNPNLYWYRQAAGRGLQLLFYSVGIGQISSEVPQNLSASRPQDRQFILSSKKLLLSDSGFYLCAWSGGLAEGQETQYFGPGTRLLVL.

This clone was counted only a few times. This chain connects TRBV6-5 to TRBJ1-5, with D possibly matching TRBD1 (5 bases). CDR1 is MNHEY and CDR2 is SVGAGI in the germline V gene. CDR3 length: 15 residues. The V end lost 6 bases, the J end lost 1 base, and 13 bases lay between the germline ends. CDR3 region: CASRREGSSNQPQHF. CDR3 DNA sequence: TGTGCCAGCAGGAGGGAGGGGTCGAGCAATCAGCCCCAGCATTTT.

This clone was recorded only once. The chain has TRBV10-3 and TRBJ2-2; 8 nucleotides agree with TRBD2. CDR3 length: 14 amino acids. J gave up 5 bases and V 10 bases, and 9 bases lay outside the gene matches. Germline V lookup: CDR1 ENHRY, CDR2 SYGVKD. The CDR3 bases are TGTGCCACTCCAGCAGCGGGGGAAACCGGGGAGCTGTTTTTT. Translated: CATPAAGETGELFF.

The genes are TRBV9 and TRBJ2-1, with a tentative D call TRBD1 (6 bases). Trimming shortened V by 3 bases and J by 0 bases, and 10 bases separated the two germline ends. This CDR3 spans 15 amino acids. Germline V lookup: CDR1 SGDLS, CDR2 YYNGEE. The CDR3 loop reads CASSGEGGSYNEQFF. In nucleotides, the CDR3 is TGTGCCAGCAGCGGGGAAGGGGGCTCCTACAATGAGCAGTTCTTC.

The chain has TRBV5-5 and TRBJ1-4, with D perhaps matching TRBD1 (5 bases). The CDR3 consists of 15 residues. Deletions cut 0 bases from V and 4 bases from J, with 10 bases between. In germline, CDR1 is SGHKS, CDR2 YYEKEE (reference sequence). This CDR3 reads CASSLGGTLNEKLFF. The CDR3 nucleotides are TGTGCCAGCAGCTTGGGCGGGACCCTTAATGAAAAACTGTTTTTT.

This clone was seen a handful of times. The chain carries TRBV4-2 and TRBJ2-5, with 7 nucleotides matching TRBD1. The length of the CDR3 is 17 residues. Trimming removed 2 bases from V and 6 bases from J; junction bases left unmatched: 15. Per the germline V gene, CDR1 is LGHNA and CDR2 is YNFKEQ. The CDR3 protein is CASSQNRDRSTRKTQYF. The DNA for the CDR3 is TGTGCCAGCAGCCAAAACCGGGACAGAAGTACAAGAAAGACCCAGTACTTC.

CDR3 nucleotide sequence: TGCGCCAGCAGCTTCACCAGAACAGATACGCAGTATTTT. Protein sequence: CASSFTRTDTQYF. J is TRBJ2-3 and V is TRBV5-1; D unclear. V was cut by 2 bases and J by 3 bases, with 7 bases left in between. CDR3 size: 13 residues. The germline V gene has CDR1 SGHRS and CDR2 YFSETQ.

CDR3 loop: CATSSGTGFRPLHF. The CDR3 nucleotides are TGTGCCACTTCTTCCGGGACAGGGTTTAGACCCCTCCACTTT. This chain links TRBV2 with TRBJ1-6, with 9 bases aligning to TRBD1. V was clipped by 10 bases and J by 12 bases; unmatched bases: 13. Germline lookup yields CDR1 SNHLY and CDR2 FYNNEI. The CDR3 is 14 residues long. Together with reference TRBV2 and TRBJ1-6, the CDR3 gives the full variable domain: EPEVTQTPSHQVTQMGQEVILRCVPISNHLYFYWYRQILGQKVEFLVSFYNNEISEKSEIFDDQFSVERPDGSNFTLKIRSTKLEDSAMYFCATSSGTGFRPLHFGNGTRLTVT.

This clone was observed a handful of times. This chain joins TRBV9 and TRBJ1-6; 9 bases map to TRBD1. CDR3 length: 15 residues. V trimming: 0 bases; J trimming: 8 bases; junction bases outside the gene matches: 3. Germline-derived CDR1 and CDR2 are SGDLS and YYNGEE. The CDR3 protein is CASSVGDRVYSPLHF. CDR3 DNA: TGTGCCAGCAGCGTAGGGGACAGGGTTTATTCACCCCTCCACTTT.

The chain combines TRBV30 with TRBJ2-3, with D possibly being TRBD1 (6 bases). Germline CDR1 is GTSNPN and CDR2 is SVGIG (reference sequence). Trimming took off 1 base at V and 2 bases at J, with 16 bases between the two ends. This CDR3 spans 16 amino acids. The CDR3, as DNA: TGTGCCTGGAGTGCCAAACAGGGTCCCCCCACAGATACGCAGTATTTT. Translating gives CAWSAKQGPPTDTQYF.

The V and J genes are TRBV4-2 and TRBJ1-4; D gene ambiguous. Germline CDR1 reads LGHNA; CDR2 reads YNFKEQ. CDR3 length equals 12 residues. The V end lost 1 base, the J end lost 8 bases, and 5 bases lay between the germline ends. The DNA for the CDR3 is TGTGCCAGCAGCCAAGCCCCAGAAAAACTGTTTTTT. This encodes CASSQAPEKLFF.

The chain links TRBV2 to TRBJ1-6; 9 bases align to TRBD1. Germline V lookup: CDR1 SNHLY, CDR2 FYNNEI. The CDR3 spans 14 residues. Trimming took 5 bases from V and 7 from J; bases not matched to a gene: 3. The CDR3 protein is CASSWTGENSPLHF. The CDR3 DNA reads TGTGCCAGCAGTTGGACAGGGGAAAATTCACCCCTCCACTTT.

V is TRBV2 and J is TRBJ2-3; D is possibly TRBD2 (6 bases). The V gene lost 5 bases and the J gene lost 0 bases, with 9 bases spanning the gap. The CDR3 has 14 amino acids. Germline assignment: CDR1 SNHLY and CDR2 FYNNEI. The CDR3 is CASSPGLSTDTQYF. In DNA form, the CDR3 reads TGTGCCAGCAGTCCGGGACTGAGCACAGATACGCAGTATTTT.

V usage is TRBV7-3 and J usage is TRBJ2-3; 11 nucleotides match TRBD1. Germline V gene data show CDR1 as SGHTA and CDR2 as FQGTGA. J lost 4 bases, V lost 8 bases, and 2 bases had no gene match. This CDR3 is 13 amino acids long. The CDR3 here is CASGTGGPDTQYF. CDR3 DNA sequence: TGTGCCAGCGGGACAGGGGGGCCAGATACGCAGTATTTT. Using reference TRBV7-3 and TRBJ2-3 for the parts outside the CDR3, the full variable domain is GAGVSQTPSNKVTEKGKYVELRCDPISGHTALYWYRQSLGQGPEFLIYFQGTGAADDSGLPNDRFFAVRPEGSVSTLKIQRTERGDSAVYLCASGTGGPDTQYFGPGTRLTVL.

This clone was seen once. V and J are TRBV5-5 and TRBJ2-7; possibly TRBD1 for D (6 bases). CDR1 SGHKS and CDR2 YYEKEE come from the germline V gene (reference sequence). The CDR3 loop spans 14 amino acids. Between the trimmed V and J ends, which lost 4 bases and 2 bases, there was a span of 13 bases. The CDR3 protein is CASSRNRDPYEQYF. The CDR3 DNA is TGTGCCAGCAGCCGGAACAGGGACCCCTACGAGCAGTACTTC.

In DNA, the CDR3 is TGTGCCAGCAGCTTGGCCGGGACAGGGGGCGCCTACAATGAGCAGTTCTTC. Protein product: CASSLAGTGGAYNEQFF. The V call is TRBV5-5, the J call TRBJ2-1; 12 bases match TRBD1. Germline lookup yields CDR1 SGHKS and CDR2 YYEKEE (reference sequence). The CDR3 is made up of 17 amino acids. The V and J ends lost 0 bases and 2 bases, in that order; junction bases with no gene match: 3. Complete variable domain (other parts from reference TRBV5-5 and TRBJ2-1): DAGVTQSPTHLIKTRGQQVTLRCSPISGHKSVSWYQQVLGQGPQFIFQYYEKEERGRGNFPDRFSARQFPNYSSELNVNALLLGDSALYLCASSLAGTGGAYNEQFFGPGTRLTVL.

This chain joins TRBV5-1 and TRBJ2-3; D gene uncertain. CDR3 length: 12 amino acids. Trimming took off 4 bases at V and 2 bases at J, with 5 bases between the two ends. Looked up from germline, CDR1 is SGHRS and CDR2 is YFSETQ. This CDR3 is CASSRVTDTQYF. The CDR3 bases are TGCGCCAGCAGCCGGGTCACAGATACGCAGTATTTT.

The J gene is TRBJ1-2, the V gene TRBV18; D remains ambiguous. The germline V gene has CDR1 KGHSH and CDR2 LQKENI. Trimming pared 3 bases from V and 5 bases from J, leaving 13 bases between. CDR3 length: 14 residues. The DNA for the CDR3 is TGTGCCAGCTCACCGGGGAGGGTACGATATGGCTACACCTTC. It yields the protein CASSPGRVRYGYTF.

This rearrangement joins TRBV5-1 to TRBJ2-5; 10 nucleotides line up with TRBD2. Germline trimming cut 4 bases from V and 1 base from J; bases unmatched to any gene: 7. This CDR3 is 16 amino acids long. In germline, CDR1 is SGHRS, CDR2 YFSETQ. The CDR3 reads CASSPEAGGPQETQYF. The DNA of the CDR3 is TGCGCCAGCAGCCCAGAAGCGGGGGGGCCCCAAGAGACCCAGTACTTC. Filled out from reference TRBV5-1 and TRBJ2-5, the complete variable domain reads KAGVTQTPRYLIKTRGQQVTLSCSPISGHRSVSWYQQTPGQGLQFLFEYFSETQRNKGNFPGRFSGRQFSNSRSEMNVSTLELGDSALYLCASSPEAGGPQETQYFGPGTRLLVL.

The V and J genes are TRBV6-5 and TRBJ1-5; D may be TRBD1 (5 bases). V lost 7 bases, J lost 4 bases, and 17 bases lay in between. The length of the CDR3 is 15 residues. The germline V gene encodes CDR1 MNHEY and CDR2 SVGAGI. CDR3 in amino acids: CASTEPRQSNQPQHF. CDR3 nucleotides: TGTGCCAGCACCGAACCCCGACAGAGTAATCAGCCCCAGCATTTT.

This clone was seen a single time. This chain uses TRBV30 with TRBJ2-1; 12 bases fit TRBD2. The CDR3 contains 16 residues. Germline V gene lookup returns CDR1 GTSNPN and CDR2 SVGIG (reference sequence). V gave up 5 bases and J gave up 5 bases; unmatched junction bases: 10. The CDR3 spells CAWGKARLAGDNEQFF. In nucleotides, the CDR3 is TGTGCCTGGGGGAAGGCCCGACTAGCGGGAGACAATGAGCAGTTCTTC. Looking up the rest from reference TRBV30 and TRBJ2-1 gives the full variable domain: SQTIHQWPATLVQPVGSPLSLECTVEGTSNPNLYWYRQAAGRGLQLLFYSVGIGQISSEVPQNLSASRPQDRQFILSSKKLLLSDSGFYLCAWGKARLAGDNEQFFGPGTRLTVL.